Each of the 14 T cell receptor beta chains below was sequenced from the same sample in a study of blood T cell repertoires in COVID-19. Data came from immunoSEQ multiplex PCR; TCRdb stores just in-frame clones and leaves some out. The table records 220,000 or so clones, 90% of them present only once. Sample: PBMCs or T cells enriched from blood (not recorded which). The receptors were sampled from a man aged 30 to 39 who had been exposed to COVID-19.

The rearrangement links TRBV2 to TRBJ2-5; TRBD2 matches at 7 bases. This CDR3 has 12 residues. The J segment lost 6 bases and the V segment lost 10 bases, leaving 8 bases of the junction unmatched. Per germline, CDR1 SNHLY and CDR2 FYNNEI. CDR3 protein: CATWGGLQTQYF. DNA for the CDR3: TGTGCCACATGGGGGGGTCTTCAGACCCAGTACTTC.

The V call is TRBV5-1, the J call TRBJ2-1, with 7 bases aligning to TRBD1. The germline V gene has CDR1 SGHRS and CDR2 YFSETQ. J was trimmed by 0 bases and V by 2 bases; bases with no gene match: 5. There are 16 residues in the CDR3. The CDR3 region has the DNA TGCGCCAGCAGCTTCGGACAGGCGAGCTCCTACAATGAGCAGTTCTTC. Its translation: CASSFGQASSYNEQFF.

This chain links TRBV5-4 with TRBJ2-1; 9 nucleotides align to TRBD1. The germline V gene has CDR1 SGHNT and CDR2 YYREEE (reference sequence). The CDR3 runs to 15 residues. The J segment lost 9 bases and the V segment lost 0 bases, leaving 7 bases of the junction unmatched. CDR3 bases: TGTGCCAGCAGCTTGGACAGGGGGCAGAAAGGTGAGCAGTTCTTC. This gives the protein CASSLDRGQKGEQFF.

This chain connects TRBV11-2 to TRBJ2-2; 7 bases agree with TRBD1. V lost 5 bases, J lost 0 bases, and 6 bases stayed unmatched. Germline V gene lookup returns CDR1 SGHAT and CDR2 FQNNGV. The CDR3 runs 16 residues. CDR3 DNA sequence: TGTGCCAGCAGCCCAATCCAGGGGGCGAACACCGGGGAGCTGTTTTTT. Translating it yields CASSPIQGANTGELFF. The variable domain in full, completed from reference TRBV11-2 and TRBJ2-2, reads EAGVAQSPRYKIIEKRQSVAFWCNPISGHATLYWYQQILGQGPKLLIQFQNNGVVDDSQLPKDRFSAERLKGVDSTLKIQPAKLEDSAVYLCASSPIQGANTGELFFGEGSRLTVL.

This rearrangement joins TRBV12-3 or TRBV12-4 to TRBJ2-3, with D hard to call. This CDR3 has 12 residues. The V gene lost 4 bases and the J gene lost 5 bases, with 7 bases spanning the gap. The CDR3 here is CASSSRRDTQYF. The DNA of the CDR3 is TGTGCCAGCAGTTCGAGGCGAGATACGCAGTATTTT.

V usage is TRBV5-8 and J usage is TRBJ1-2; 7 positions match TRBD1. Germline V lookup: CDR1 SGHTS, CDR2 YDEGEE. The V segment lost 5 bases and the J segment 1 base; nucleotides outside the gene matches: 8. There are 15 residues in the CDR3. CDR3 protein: CASRAEGQYNYGYTF. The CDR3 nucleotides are TGTGCCAGCAGAGCCGAGGGACAGTATAACTATGGCTACACCTTC. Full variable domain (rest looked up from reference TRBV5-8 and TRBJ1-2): EAGVTQSPTHLIKTRGQQATLRCSPISGHTSVYWYQQALGLGLQFLLWYDEGEERNRGNFPPRFSGRQFPNYSSELNVNALELEDSALYLCASRAEGQYNYGYTFGSGTRLTVV.

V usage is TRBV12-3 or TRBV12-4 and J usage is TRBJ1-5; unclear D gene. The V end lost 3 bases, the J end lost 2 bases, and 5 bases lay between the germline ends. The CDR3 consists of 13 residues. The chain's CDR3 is CASSLQGNQPQHF. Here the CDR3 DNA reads TGTGCCAGCAGTTTGCAGGGCAATCAGCCCCAGCATTTT.

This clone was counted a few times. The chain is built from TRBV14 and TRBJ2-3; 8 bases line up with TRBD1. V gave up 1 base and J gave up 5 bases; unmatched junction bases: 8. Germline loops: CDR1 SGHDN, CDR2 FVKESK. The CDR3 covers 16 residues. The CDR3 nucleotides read TGTGCCAGCAGCCAAGGGGGCGGCAGGGGGCGAGATACGCAGTATTTT. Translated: CASSQGGGRGRDTQYF.

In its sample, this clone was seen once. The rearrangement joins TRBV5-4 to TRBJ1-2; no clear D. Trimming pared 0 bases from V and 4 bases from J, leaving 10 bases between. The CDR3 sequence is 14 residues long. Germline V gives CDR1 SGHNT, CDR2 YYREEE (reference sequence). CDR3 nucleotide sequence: TGTGCCAGCAGCTTGGAACAATGGGCCTATGGCTACACCTTC. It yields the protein CASSLEQWAYGYTF.

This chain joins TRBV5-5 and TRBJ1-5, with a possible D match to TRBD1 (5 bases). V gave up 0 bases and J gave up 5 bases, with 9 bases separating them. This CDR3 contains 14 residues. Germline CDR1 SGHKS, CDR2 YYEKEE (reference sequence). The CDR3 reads CASSLGQGYQPQHF. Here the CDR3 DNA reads TGTGCCAGCAGCTTGGGGCAGGGATATCAGCCCCAGCATTTT.

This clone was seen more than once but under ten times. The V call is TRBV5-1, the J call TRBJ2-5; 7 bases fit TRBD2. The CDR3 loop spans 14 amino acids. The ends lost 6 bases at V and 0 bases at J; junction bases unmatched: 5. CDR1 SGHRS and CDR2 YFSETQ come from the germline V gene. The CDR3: CASKGSGYQETQYF. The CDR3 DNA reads TGCGCCAGCAAGGGTAGCGGGTACCAAGAGACCCAGTACTTC.

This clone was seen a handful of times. The DNA of the CDR3 is TGTGCCATTAGGGACAGGGGGGTTCCCTCCTACAATGAGCAGTTCTTC. Translated, it gives CAIRDRGVPSYNEQFF. The gene calls are TRBV5-8 and TRBJ2-1; TRBD1 agrees at 11 bases. V lost 9 bases and J lost 0; bases outside the gene matches: 8. The CDR3 consists of 16 residues. Germline CDR1 and CDR2: SGHTS and YDEGEE. Looking up the rest from reference TRBV5-8 and TRBJ2-1 gives the full variable domain: EAGVTQSPTHLIKTRGQQATLRCSPISGHTSVYWYQQALGLGLQFLLWYDEGEERNRGNFPPRFSGRQFPNYSSELNVNALELEDSALYLCAIRDRGVPSYNEQFFGPGTRLTVL.

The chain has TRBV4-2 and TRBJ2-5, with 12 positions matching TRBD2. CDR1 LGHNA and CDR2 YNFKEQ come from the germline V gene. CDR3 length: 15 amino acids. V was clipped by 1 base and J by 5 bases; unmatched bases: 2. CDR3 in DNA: TGTGCCAGCAGCCAAGCTAGCGGGGGGGCGGAGACCCAGTACTTC. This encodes CASSQASGGAETQYF.

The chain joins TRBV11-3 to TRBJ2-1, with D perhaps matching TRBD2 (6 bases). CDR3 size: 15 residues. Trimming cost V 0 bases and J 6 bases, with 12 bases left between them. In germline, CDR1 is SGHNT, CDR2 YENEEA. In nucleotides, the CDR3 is TGTGCCAGCAGCTTAGAAGGCGGGGCGGGCAATGAGCAGTTCTTC. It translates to CASSLEGGAGNEQFF.